This T cell receptor (beta chain) was retrieved from a study of shared clonotypes between healthy human individuals. Study-level information: Each donor contributed plates that comprised three CD4 naive, three CD4 memory, two CD8 naive and one CD8 memory. General study results and limits: A handful of donors shared approximately 5% of their naive CD4 clonotypes.

CDR3 length equals 15 residues. Trimming removed 0 bases from V and 2 bases from J, with 11 bases in between. Germline V gene lookup returns CDR1 SGHRS and CDR2 YFSETQ. A note on this clone: Its specificity is not known. The identical CDR3 is also encoded by other nucleotide sequences in the sample.

There were no recent acute infections or vaccinations among the donors, who were healthy HIV-negative adults. CD4+ cell separation produced CD45RA+ naive and CD45RA-negative memory subsets. Sequenced by immunoSEQ multiplex PCR; TCRdb stores in-frame clones only, minus some. The sample has 2 million to 2.5 million clones; more than 85% are singletons. Source material: naive CD4+ T cells from PBMCs. The subset denotes: CD45RA+ positively selected. The clonotype comes from a man between 18 and 35 years old in good health. Some clones in this sample may be carry-over from other donors' samples. The J gene is TRBJ2-5, the V gene TRBV5-1; weak D call: TRBD1 (5 bases). CDR3 in amino acids: CASSLGQGGQETQYF. The CDR3 DNA reads as TGCGCCAGCAGCTTGGGGCAGGGTGGGCAAGAGACCCAGTACTTC. The complete variable domain, with remaining parts taken from reference TRBV5-1 and TRBJ2-5, reads KAGVTQTPRYLIKTRGQQVTLSCSPISGHRSVSWYQQTPGQGLQFLFEYFSETQRNKGNFPGRFSGRQFSNSRSEMNVSTLELGDSALYLCASSLGQGGQETQYFGPGTRLLVL.